Given below is one TCR beta chain in context. This CDR3 is built from 15 residues. The germline gives CDR1 SNHLY, CDR2 FYNNEI. V was pared by 4 bases and J by 1 base, with 11 bases between. This entry comes from a study of cytomegalovirus exposure and HLA in healthy donors. PCR involved 60 Vbeta and 13 Jbeta primers. Clones were sequenced by immunoSEQ multiplex PCR, and TCRdb holds only the in-frame ones, with some missing. The sample has 100,000 to 150,000 clones, 83% seen once. The source is a girl aged 2 to 10 in good health and CMV-seronegative. This chain connects TRBV2 to TRBJ2-1; D may be TRBD2 (5 bases). Sample: PBMCs. The DNA for the CDR3 is TGTGCCAGCAGTGTGGACTTAGCGTCCTACAATGAGCAGTTCTTC. Translating it yields CASSVDLASYNEQFF.